The clone carrying this T cell receptor (beta chain) has a handful of counts. What it recognizes is unknown. The observed sequence ends 3 residues before the CDR3 terminus, with the missing tail filled in from the germline J gene. The data belong to a study of T cell clonality in common variable immunodeficiency. All CVID subjects were on immunoglobulin replacement for at least one year. This CDR3 has 15 amino acids. Germline assignment: CDR1 SSHAT and CDR2 FNYEAQ (reference sequence). Losses at the gene ends were 4 bases for V and 4 bases for J; bases not matched to a gene: 7. Control and CVID samples contributed equal amounts of genomic DNA. Sequencing was performed with immunoSEQ multiplex PCR; in TCRdb, only in-frame clones are kept and a portion is missing. Captured here are about 42,000 clones, none seen once; the top ten comprise about 6.3%. Study observations and caveats: Reportedly, TCR beta sequences from common variable immunodeficiency showed fewer deletions and N-nucleotide insertions. Fewer TCRbeta clones were shared among CVID subjects than controls.

The J gene is TRBJ2-5, the V gene TRBV7-7, with 9 bases lining up with TRBD1. The receptor's source is a human donor with common variable immunodeficiency. Sequencing was done on a sample of peripheral blood mononuclear cells. The CDR3 sequence is CASSSQTGGGETQYF. The DNA read from the CDR3 is TGTGCCAGCAGCTCACAGACAGGGGGAGGAGAGACC.